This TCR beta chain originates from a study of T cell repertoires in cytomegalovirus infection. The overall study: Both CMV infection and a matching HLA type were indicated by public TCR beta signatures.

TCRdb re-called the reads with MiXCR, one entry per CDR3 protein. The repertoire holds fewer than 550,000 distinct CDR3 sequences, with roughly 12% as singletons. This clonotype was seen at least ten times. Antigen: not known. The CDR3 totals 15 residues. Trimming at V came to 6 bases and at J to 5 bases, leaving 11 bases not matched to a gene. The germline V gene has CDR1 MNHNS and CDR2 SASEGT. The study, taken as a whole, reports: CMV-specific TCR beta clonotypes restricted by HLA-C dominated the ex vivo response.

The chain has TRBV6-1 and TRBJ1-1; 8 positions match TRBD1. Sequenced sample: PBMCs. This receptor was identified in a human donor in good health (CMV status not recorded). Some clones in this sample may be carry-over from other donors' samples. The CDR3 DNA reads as TGTGCCAGCAGCCGCGGACAGGGTATACGAACTGAAGCTTTCTTT. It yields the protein CASSRGQGIRTEAFF.